These 26 T cell receptor beta chains share one sample of origin, sequenced in a study of OX40 agonist ivuxolimab in advanced cancers. TCRdb's table, derived via immunoSEQ multiplex PCR, lists solely in-frame clones and lacks some. The sample has approximately 74,000 clones, about nine tenths seen once. Source: CD4+ or CD8+ T cells sorted from blood, taken in a trial of the OX40 agonist ivuxolimab. Receptors were obtained from an adult with an advanced solid tumor such as melanoma, head and neck, liver or kidney cancer.

The V call is TRBV5-8, the J call TRBJ1-5; 9 bases are a match to TRBD1. The CDR3 has 16 residues. Trimming took 5 bases from V and 1 from J; bases not matched to a gene: 7. Per germline, CDR1 SGHTS and CDR2 YDEGEE. The DNA for the CDR3 is TGTGCCAGCAGGGACAGGGGTGGGGTCAGCAATCAGCCCCAGCATTTT. Its translation: CASRDRGGVSNQPQHF.

The V and J genes are TRBV27 and TRBJ2-3; D is undetermined. Trimming removed 7 bases at V and 1 base at J, with 15 bases between. The CDR3 sequence is 15 residues long. Germline lookup yields CDR1 MNHEY and CDR2 SMNVEV (reference sequence). CDR3 sequence (DNA): TGTGCCAGCAACCCCACCAACTTGGGCACAGATACGCAGTATTTT. Translating gives CASNPTNLGTDTQYF.

CDR3 region: CASSFTGQGGDEQYF. CDR3 nucleotide sequence: TGTGCCAGCAGCTTCACGGGACAGGGGGGGGACGAGCAGTACTTC. The chain carries TRBV11-2 and TRBJ2-7, with 11 bases lining up with TRBD1. This CDR3 is 15 amino acids long. Germline lookup yields CDR1 SGHAT and CDR2 FQNNGV. J was trimmed by 5 bases and V by 3 bases; bases with no gene match: 6.

CDR3 protein: CASSLAGGVQETQYF. DNA for the CDR3: TGTGCCAGCAGCTTAGCGGGAGGGGTCCAAGAGACCCAGTACTTC. The chain combines TRBV7-8 with TRBJ2-5; 7 bases are shared with TRBD2. The CDR3 consists of 15 residues. CDR1 SGHVS and CDR2 FQNEAQ come from the germline V gene. Germline trimming cut 0 bases from V and 1 base from J; bases unmatched to any gene: 2.

This clone was detected only once. The gene calls are TRBV6-5 and TRBJ1-4; possibly TRBD1 for D (6 bases). Trimming stripped 2 bases from V and 5 bases from J, with 12 bases between. The CDR3 consists of 15 residues. The V gene's germline CDR1 is MNHEY and CDR2 SVGAGI. The chain's CDR3 is CASSYPAGENEKLFF. The CDR3 DNA reads TGTGCCAGCAGTTACCCGGCAGGGGAGAATGAAAAACTGTTTTTT.

This clone was detected only once. The V and J genes are TRBV28 and TRBJ1-4, with TRBD1 matching over 9 bases. Germline V CDR1 and CDR2: MDHEN, SYDVKM. This CDR3 spans 17 amino acids. V was clipped by 5 bases and J by 3 bases; unmatched bases: 10. This CDR3 is CASSGPTGGSSNEKLFF. In nucleotides, the CDR3 is TGTGCCAGCAGTGGACCGACAGGGGGGTCATCTAATGAAAAACTGTTTTTT.

V gene TRBV6-5 combines with J gene TRBJ1-1; a weak D match, TRBD1 (5 bases). V shed 5 bases and J shed 4 bases, with 14 bases lying between them. CDR1 and CDR2 from the germline V gene are MNHEY and SVGAGI. The CDR3 totals 14 residues. The CDR3 loop reads CASSGDAWGTEAFF. The CDR3 DNA reads TGTGCCAGCAGTGGGGACGCCTGGGGCACTGAAGCTTTCTTT.

V gene TRBV29-1 combines with J gene TRBJ2-5, with a weak D call TRBD2 (5 bases). CDR3 length: 14 amino acids. V lost 4 bases to trimming and J lost 2 bases, with 14 bases between them. Per germline, CDR1 SQVTM and CDR2 ANQGSEA. CDR3 DNA: TGCAGCGTTGGGGGTAGCGAGATTCAAGAGACCCAGTACTTC. Protein sequence: CSVGGSEIQETQYF.

The rearrangement uses TRBV4-3 and TRBJ2-7; D may be TRBD1 or TRBD2 (5 bases each). Looked up from germline, CDR1 is LGHNA and CDR2 is YSLEER. The CDR3 sequence is 14 residues long. Trimming pared 4 bases from V and 2 bases from J, leaving 12 bases between. CDR3 DNA sequence: TGCGCCAGCAGCCGCAACCAGGGACCCTACGAGCAGTACTTC. Amino acid sequence: CASSRNQGPYEQYF.

This sequence joins TRBV11-2 and TRBJ1-4; TRBD1 might be the D (5 bases). With 3 bases removed from V and 3 bases from J, the gap between germline ends came to 20 bases. The CDR3 is made up of 18 amino acids. Germline assignment: CDR1 SGHAT and CDR2 FQNNGV. The CDR3 spells CASSLSLGGRASNEKLFF. In DNA, the CDR3 is TGTGCCAGCAGCTTGAGCTTGGGTGGCAGGGCTTCTAATGAAAAACTGTTTTTT.

This sequence joins TRBV9 and TRBJ2-2; D is unclear. Germline assignment: CDR1 SGDLS and CDR2 YYNGEE. V dropped 0 bases and J dropped 3 bases, with 12 bases sitting between them. This CDR3 is built from 16 residues. CDR3 coding DNA: TGTGCCAGCAGCGTAGTCGCAAGGGCGGACACCGGGGAGCTGTTTTTT. It is translated as CASSVVARADTGELFF.

The gene calls are TRBV7-2 and TRBJ2-7, with 9 bases aligning to TRBD2. Losses at the gene ends were 3 bases for V and 0 bases for J; bases not matched to a gene: 3. CDR3 size: 15 residues. The germline CDR1 and CDR2 sequences are SGHTA and FQGNSA. CDR3 in amino acids: CASSLGLALSYEQYF. The DNA of the CDR3 is TGTGCCAGCAGCTTGGGACTAGCACTCTCCTACGAGCAGTACTTC.

The CDR3 is CASTSGTAYGYTF. CDR3 sequence (DNA): TGTGCCAGCACTTCCGGGACAGCCTATGGCTACACCTTC. The chain has TRBV7-2 and TRBJ1-2; 7 bases fit TRBD1. V lost 7 bases to trimming and J lost 4 bases; unmatched junction nucleotides: 6. Germline lookup yields CDR1 SGHTA and CDR2 FQGNSA. There are 13 residues in the CDR3. Full variable domain (remainder filled in from reference TRBV7-2 and TRBJ1-2): GAGVSQSPSNKVTEKGKDVELRCDPISGHTALYWYRQSLGQGLEFLIYFQGNSAPDKSGLPSDRFSAERTGGSVSTLTIQRTQQEDSAVYLCASTSGTAYGYTFGSGTRLTVV.

V usage is TRBV7-2 and J usage is TRBJ2-3, with 10 bases that match TRBD2. From germline, CDR1 is SGHTA and CDR2 FQGNSA. This CDR3 spans 14 amino acids. The junction had 7 bases not matched to a gene; V was cut back by 5 bases and J by 8 bases. CDR3 amino acids: CASSHRTSGGTQYF. CDR3 bases: TGTGCCAGCAGCCACCGGACTAGCGGAGGTACGCAGTATTTT.

The chain joins TRBV7-2 to TRBJ2-7; tentative D call: TRBD2 (6 bases). The CDR3 runs 13 residues. Trimming shortened V by 6 bases and J by 2 bases, and 11 bases separated the two germline ends. CDR1 and CDR2 from the germline V gene are SGHTA and FQGNSA. CDR3 bases: TGTGCCAGCAGAGACGGGACTCCCTACGAGCAGTACTTC. Amino acid sequence: CASRDGTPYEQYF.

This chain connects TRBV7-9 to TRBJ2-1, with 8 bases lining up with TRBD2. With V trimmed by 5 bases and J by 6 bases, 15 bases remained unmatched. There are 17 residues in the CDR3. Looked up from germline, CDR1 is SEHNR and CDR2 is FQNEAQ (reference sequence). The CDR3 DNA follows: TGTGCCAGCAGCCAAGTCGGGGGGGAGGAGAAGCCCAATGAGCAGTTCTTC. Translated, it gives CASSQVGGEEKPNEQFF.

This clone was found once. The gene calls are TRBV4-2 and TRBJ2-2; a possible D gene is TRBD2 (6 bases). Germline V gene lookup returns CDR1 LGHNA and CDR2 YNFKEQ. The germline V and J ends were trimmed by 3 bases and 9 bases, with 17 bases remaining between them. The CDR3 sequence is 15 residues long. Here the CDR3 DNA reads TGTGCCAGCAGCCACCGGGACTCCAACGTGAGGGAGCTGTTTTTT. This sequence encodes CASSHRDSNVRELFF.

This clone was seen only once. The CDR3 loop is CASSTGGGYSPLHF. CDR3 in DNA: TGTGCCAGTAGCACAGGAGGAGGTTATTCACCCCTCCACTTT. The chain recombines TRBV19 with TRBJ1-6; tentatively, D is TRBD1 (5 bases). Trimming removed 6 bases at V and 8 bases at J, with 14 bases between. Germline loops: CDR1 LNHDA, CDR2 SQIVND (reference sequence). The CDR3 consists of 14 residues. Full variable domain (rest looked up from reference TRBV19 and TRBJ1-6): DGGITQSPKYLFRKEGQNVTLSCEQNLNHDAMYWYRQDPGQGLRLIYYSQIVNDFQKGDIAEGYSVSREKKESFPLTVTSAQKNPTAFYLCASSTGGGYSPLHFGNGTRLTVT.

The chain combines TRBV19 with TRBJ2-3, with 9 bases matching TRBD1. The V gene's germline CDR1 is LNHDA and CDR2 SQIVND (reference sequence). J gave up 4 bases and V 6 bases, and 8 bases lay outside the gene matches. This CDR3 has 15 amino acids. CDR3 coding DNA: TGTGCCAGTAGAGGGGGACAGGGCAGTCCAGATACGCAGTATTTT. It specifies CASRGGQGSPDTQYF.

The chain combines TRBV19 with TRBJ1-5; no reliable D call. The CDR3 consists of 14 residues. The germline V and J ends were trimmed by 8 bases and 0 bases, with 11 bases remaining between them. From germline, CDR1 is LNHDA and CDR2 SQIVND (reference sequence). The CDR3: CASPVPGSNQPQHF. CDR3 coding DNA: TGTGCCAGTCCCGTCCCGGGTAGCAATCAGCCCCAGCATTTT.

The J gene is TRBJ1-2, the V gene TRBV19, with a tentative D call TRBD1 (6 bases). The CDR3 runs 14 residues. V was trimmed by 5 bases and J by 7 bases, leaving 17 bases between them. Germline values: CDR1 LNHDA, CDR2 SQIVND (reference sequence). The CDR3 DNA reads as TGTGCCAGTAGTTCGCTCCCGGGACACCCTGGCTACACCTTC. Encoded protein: CASSSLPGHPGYTF.

The chain joins TRBV19 to TRBJ2-3; 13 bases agree with TRBD2. CDR1 is LNHDA and CDR2 is SQIVND in the germline V gene (reference sequence). CDR3 length: 16 amino acids. J gave up 2 bases and V 8 bases, and 7 bases lay outside the gene matches. For the CDR3, the DNA is TGTGCCAGTGGGGGACTAGCGGGAAGATTCACAGATACGCAGTATTTT. Translation gives CASGGLAGRFTDTQYF.

The chain employs TRBV7-7 and TRBJ2-1, with 10 bases that match TRBD2. Germline V gives CDR1 SSHAT, CDR2 FNYEAQ (reference sequence). This CDR3 spans 13 amino acids. Written as DNA, the CDR3 is TGTGCACAAGGACTAGCGGATTACAATGAGCAGTTCTTC. Amino acids: CAQGLADYNEQFF. The full variable domain, completed using reference TRBV7-7 and TRBJ2-1, is GAGVSQSPRYKVTKRGQDVTLRCDPISSHATLYWYQQALGQGPEFLTYFNYEAQPDKSGLPSDRFSAERPEGSISTLTIQRTEQRDSAMYRCAQGLADYNEQFFGPGTRLTVL.

The gene calls are TRBV11-1 and TRBJ1-1; 9 bases align to TRBD1. The trim removed 8 bases at V and 6 bases at J, leaving 16 bases unmatched. The CDR3 contains 16 residues. In germline, CDR1 is SGHAT, CDR2 FQDESV (reference sequence). As DNA, the CDR3 is TGTGCCAGCGCACTCACAGGGGGCTCTCGGAAGGCTGAAGCTTTCTTT. It specifies CASALTGGSRKAEAFF.

V is TRBV14 and J is TRBJ1-2, with D perhaps TRBD1 (5 bases). The CDR3 has 13 residues. The germline V and J ends were trimmed by 7 bases and 2 bases, with 11 bases remaining between them. Germline CDR1 is SGHDN and CDR2 is FVKESK. CDR3 in DNA: TGTGCCAGCACGGCAGGGAGGAACTATGGCTACACCTTC. It translates to CASTAGRNYGYTF.

The chain recombines TRBV28 with TRBJ1-2; 7 bases map to TRBD1. With 2 bases clipped from V and 5 bases from J, the junction kept 5 bases outside the gene matches. Germline V lookup: CDR1 MDHEN, CDR2 SYDVKM. This CDR3 spans 14 amino acids. For the CDR3, the DNA is TGTGCCAGCAGTTTACGCAGGGGGGGGTATGGCTACACCTTC. It is translated as CASSLRRGGYGYTF.